This T cell receptor (beta chain) appears in the sequencing data of a study of T cell repertoires in cytomegalovirus infection. Overall study context: Based on public TCR beta signatures, there were indications of CMV infection and of a matching HLA type.

Concerning this clonotype: Its antigen is as yet unknown.

TCRdb called the reads again in MiXCR, with one record for every CDR3 protein. Of approximately 990,000 distinct CDR3 sequences in the sample, around 32% were seen once. Overall study findings and caveats: CMV-specific TCR beta clonotypes restricted by HLA-C dominated the ex vivo response.

The ends were cut back, 4 bases at V and 8 bases at J, with 10 bases in the middle. CDR3 length: 12 amino acids. Germline CDR1 reads MNHGY; CDR2 reads SAAAGT. The V call is TRBV6-8, the J call TRBJ2-3; D ambiguous. The clonotype was recovered from a human donor in good health (CMV status not recorded). Some clones in this sample may be carry-over from other donors' samples. The material sequenced was cultured CD8+ T cells from PBMCs, taken from culture after CMV antigen stimulation. DNA for the CDR3: TGTGCCAGCAGTTCAAGAGATCGTACGCAGTATTTT. Translation gives CASSSRDRTQYF.